The rows below give T cell receptor beta chains drawn from one sample of a study of blood T cell repertoires in COVID-19. Assay: immunoSEQ multiplex PCR; the TCRdb copy retains only in-frame clones and omits some. The sample records fewer than 650,000 clones, 85% to 90% being singletons. The sequencing input was peripheral blood. The receptors were gathered from a woman in her forties or fifties with COVID-19, enrolled during active disease. CDR3s include the opening cysteine and the closing phenylalanine or tryptophan. A D gene is named only where the DNA matches it firmly. Where a row states a size, it is once, few, many or the class of an expanded clone; other rows omit it.

j_call cdr3_length d_call clone_size v_call cdr3_aa cdr3_nt
TRBJ1-4 16 - - TRBV5-1 CASSPGAGTDNEKLFF TGCGCCAGCAGTCCAGGGGCAGGGACCGACAATGAAAAACTGTTTTTT
TRBJ2-1 14 TRBD2 - TRBV30 CAWNSGGSYNEQFF TGTGCCTGGAATAGCGGGGGCTCCTACAATGAGCAGTTCTTC
TRBJ1-4 14 TRBD1 - TRBV7-8 CASSPEPTGEKLFF TGTGCCAGCAGCCCCGAACCGACAGGGGAGAAACTGTTTTTT
TRBJ2-3 13 TRBD2 - TRBV30 CAWSGGAPDTQYF TGTGCCTGGAGCGGGGGGGCACCAGATACGCAGTATTTT
TRBJ1-5 12 TRBD1 - TRBV29-1 CSVGQGRQPQHF TGCAGCGTTGGACAGGGTCGTCAGCCCCAGCATTTT
TRBJ1-2 14 TRBD1 - TRBV5-4 CASSPKTGVDGYTF TGTGCCAGCAGCCCGAAGACAGGGGTTGATGGCTACACCTTC
TRBJ2-6 17 - - TRBV4-1 CASSQDKAGSGANVLTF TGCGCCAGCAGCCAAGATAAGGCCGGGTCTGGGGCCAACGTCCTGACTTTC
TRBJ1-1 14 TRBD1 - TRBV19 CASKPGQGNTEAFF TGTGCCAGCAAACCGGGACAGGGTAACACTGAAGCTTTCTTT
TRBJ1-5 12 - few TRBV19 CATRTGNQPQHF TGTGCCACCCGGACAGGCAATCAGCCCCAGCATTTT
TRBJ1-3 13 - few TRBV2 CASSASRADTIYF TGTGCCAGCAGTGCCTCCAGGGCGGACACCATATATTTT
TRBJ2-7 12 - - TRBV12-3/TRBV12-4 CASSPGHDEQYF TGTGCCAGCAGTCCCGGACATGACGAGCAGTACTTC